This T cell receptor (beta chain) was captured by sequencing in a study of identical twins. This clonotype has a count of ten or more. Antigen unknown. The CDR3 is 15 amino acids. V gave up 7 bases and J gave up 3 bases, with 18 bases separating them. The V gene's germline CDR1 is SEHNR and CDR2 FQNEAQ (reference sequence). TCRdb fed the 5' RACE reads into MiXCR, producing one record per CDR3 protein. The data contain 690,000 or so distinct CDR3 sequences, roughly 6% of them singletons. General study findings and limits: Where beta out-of-frame sequences were concerned, excess twin sharing was weaker.

V is TRBV7-9 and J is TRBJ1-1; maybe TRBD1 (5 bases). Material for sequencing was naive T cells sorted from blood. This receptor was identified in a young man in good health. CDR3 residues: CASTKGRLKHTEAFF. The CDR3 DNA is TGTGCCAGCACCAAGGGGCGGTTGAAGCACACTGAAGCTTTCTTT.